This paragraph reports one TCR beta chain. Trimming took 3 bases from V and 6 from J, leaving 13 bases between them. The germline V gene has CDR1 SGHDT and CDR2 YYEEEE. The CDR3 covers 14 residues. The data originate from a study of blood T cell repertoires in COVID-19. At the level of the study: Acute and convalescent COVID-19 specimens originated in the United States, Italy and Spain. PBMCs, B-cell-depleted T cells, or T cells were the source of the cDNA or gDNA that made up the material.

In the source study's methods: Nucleated cell counts were estimated from reference gene primer amplification. Produced via immunoSEQ multiplex PCR; TCRdb's table is partial and in-frame only. Clone size and V and J calls were adopted from that table, with D and trimming inferred from the DNA. Here the sample spans 100,000 to 110,000 clones, around 85% being singletons. Sample: peripheral blood. This chain connects TRBV5-6 to TRBJ1-5; D unclear. The source is a man in his forties or fifties with active or convalescent COVID-19. This CDR3 reads CASSSRDWGQPQHF. DNA of the CDR3: TGTGCCAGCAGCTCTCGGGATTGGGGTCAGCCCCAGCATTTT.